Described below is a single T cell receptor beta chain sequence and its context. Source study methods: Nucleated cell counts were estimated from reference gene primer amplification. Clones were read by immunoSEQ multiplex PCR, and TCRdb kept only the in-frame ones, dropping some. The V and J calls and clone size come from that table; D and trimming were worked out from the DNA. The sample records over 75,000 clones, 70% to 80% being singletons. The sample belongs to a study of blood T cell repertoires in COVID-19. As for the study in general: Acute and convalescent COVID-19 specimens originated in the United States, Italy and Spain. In each case, the material was cDNA or gDNA derived from T cells, B-cell-depleted T cells, or PBMCs.

Looked up from germline, CDR1 is SGHRS and CDR2 is YFSETQ. The CDR3 consists of 15 residues. With V trimmed by 4 bases and J by 5 bases, 7 bases remained unmatched. The sequenced sample was peripheral blood. This sequence joins TRBV5-1 and TRBJ2-2; 8 nucleotides agree with TRBD1. The TCR sequence derives from a human donor in a cohort sampled during active COVID-19. The CDR3 DNA follows: TGCGCCAGCAGCCTGGGACAGGTGGTGACCGGGGAGCTGTTTTTT. Its translation: CASSLGQVVTGELFF.